These 19 T cell receptor beta chains originate from one sample sequenced in a study of OX40 agonist ivuxolimab in advanced cancers. Using immunoSEQ multiplex PCR, the repertoire was profiled, and TCRdb retains in-frame clones only, with some absent. The sample lists about 79,000 clones, about 92% occurring once. The source material was CD4+ or CD8+ T cells sorted from blood, sampled in a trial of the OX40 agonist ivuxolimab. The receptors were gathered from an adult with an advanced solid tumor such as melanoma, head and neck, liver or kidney cancer.

This clone was seen a single time. The chain is built from TRBV2 and TRBJ2-5; perhaps TRBD1 as D (6 bases). Trimming removed 5 bases at V and 3 bases at J, with 7 bases between. This CDR3 has 12 residues. Germline V gene sequence: CDR1 SNHLY, CDR2 FYNNEI. The DNA for the CDR3 is TGTGCCAGCAGTTGGACAGAAGAGACCCAGTACTTC. Its translation: CASSWTEETQYF.

CDR3 nucleotide sequence: TGTGCCAGCAGCCCGGGGACTGGGAGCTACGAGCAGTACGTC. Its protein product is CASSPGTGSYEQYV. This chain links TRBV5-4 with TRBJ2-7; tentatively, D is TRBD2 (6 bases). CDR3 length: 14 residues. CDR1 is SGHNT, CDR2 YYREEE, per germline (reference sequence). Trimming left V 4 bases short and J 3 bases short, with 14 bases between.

This clone appeared a single time. The chain carries TRBV30 and TRBJ1-5; TRBD1 aligns across 10 bases. The CDR3 extends over 15 amino acids. Germline trimming cut 4 bases from V and 6 bases from J; bases unmatched to any gene: 9. Germline V gives CDR1 GTSNPN, CDR2 SVGIG (reference sequence). The DNA of the CDR3 is TGTGCCTGGAAAATTGGCGGGACAGGGGTTCAGCCCCAGCATTTT. It translates to CAWKIGGTGVQPQHF.

CDR3 sequence (DNA): TGTGCCAGCAGCCCTCGCTTGTCCTACGAGCAGTACGTC. Its protein product is CASSPRLSYEQYV. This chain uses TRBV7-8 with TRBJ2-7, with no clear D. Germline loops: CDR1 SGHVS, CDR2 FQNEAQ. This CDR3 contains 13 residues. The germline V and J ends were trimmed by 5 bases and 1 base, with 9 bases remaining between them.

CDR3 nucleotide sequence: TGTGCCAGCAGCACCCAGACAGGAATATATGGCTACACCTTC. It yields the protein CASSTQTGIYGYTF. V is TRBV9 and J is TRBJ1-2, with D possibly matching TRBD1 (6 bases). The length of the CDR3 is 14 residues. V was cut by 4 bases and J by 5 bases, with 15 bases left in between. CDR1 SGDLS and CDR2 YYNGEE come from the germline V gene. Full variable domain (missing parts from reference TRBV9 and TRBJ1-2): DSGVTQTPKHLITATGQRVTLRCSPRSGDLSVYWYQQSLDQGLQFLIQYYNGEERAKGNILERFSAQQFPDLHSELNLSSLELGDSALYFCASSTQTGIYGYTFGSGTRLTVV.

The CDR3 is CASSESGYEQYF. CDR3 nucleotide sequence: TGTGCCAGCAGTGAAAGCGGCTACGAGCAGTACTTC. This chain uses TRBV2 with TRBJ2-7, with a possible D match to TRBD2 (5 bases). The length of the CDR3 is 12 residues. CDR1 and CDR2 (germline): SNHLY, FYNNEI. V was trimmed by 2 bases and J by 3 bases, leaving 5 bases between them.

The J gene is TRBJ2-7, the V gene TRBV2; D not certain. The CDR3 extends over 14 amino acids. Germline V lookup: CDR1 SNHLY, CDR2 FYNNEI. The germline V and J ends were trimmed by 7 bases and 0 bases, with 13 bases remaining between them. DNA of the CDR3: TGTGCCAGCAATCAGGATGAGAGCTCCTACGAGCAGTACGTC. Residues: CASNQDESSYEQYV.

The chain recombines TRBV20-1 with TRBJ1-2, with 7 positions matching TRBD1. V gave up 4 bases and J gave up 4 bases; unmatched junction bases: 0. The CDR3 sequence is 11 residues long. The germline V gene has CDR1 DFQATT and CDR2 SNEGSKA (reference sequence). CDR3 in DNA: TGCAGTGCTAACAGGGGCTATGGCTACACCTTC. This sequence encodes CSANRGYGYTF.

The rearrangement joins TRBV5-1 to TRBJ2-1; 11 nucleotides match TRBD2. J was trimmed by 2 bases and V by 5 bases; bases with no gene match: 12. The CDR3 contains 18 residues. Germline V lookup: CDR1 SGHRS, CDR2 YFSETQ. CDR3 nucleotides: TGCGCCAGCAGACCGGGACTAGCGGCCCAGAGGACCTACAATGAGCAGTTCTTC. This sequence encodes CASRPGLAAQRTYNEQFF.

The chain uses TRBV7-9 and TRBJ2-3; D ambiguous. Germline V gene lookup returns CDR1 SEHNR and CDR2 FQNEAQ (reference sequence). This CDR3 spans 15 amino acids. V was trimmed by 1 base and J by 1 base, leaving 9 bases between them. CDR3 loop: CASSLGGRGTDTQYF. CDR3 sequence (DNA): TGTGCCAGCAGCTTAGGAGGCCGGGGCACAGATACGCAGTATTTT.

The chain couples TRBV25-1 to TRBJ1-1, with D tentatively TRBD1 (6 bases). Trimming shortened V by 0 bases and J by 5 bases, and 22 bases separated the two germline ends. CDR3 size: 18 residues. The germline V gene has CDR1 MGHDK and CDR2 SYGVNS. The CDR3 loop is CASSEYVPRRGAGTEAFF. The CDR3 bases are TGTGCCAGCAGTGAATATGTCCCCCGCCGGGGGGCAGGGACTGAAGCTTTCTTT.

This clone was seen just once. The sample has other DNA sequences that encode this CDR3 too. The CDR3 region is CASSVTGNSNQPQHF. The DNA of the CDR3 is TGTGCCAGCAGCGTAACCGGGAATAGCAATCAGCCCCAGCATTTT. The V gene is TRBV9, the J gene TRBJ1-5; D gene ambiguous. Between the trimmed V and J ends, which lost 1 base and 0 bases, there was a span of 8 bases. Looked up from germline, CDR1 is SGDLS and CDR2 is YYNGEE. This CDR3 has 15 amino acids. Using reference TRBV9 and TRBJ1-5 for the parts outside the CDR3, the full variable domain is DSGVTQTPKHLITATGQRVTLRCSPRSGDLSVYWYQQSLDQGLQFLIQYYNGEERAKGNILERFSAQQFPDLHSELNLSSLELGDSALYFCASSVTGNSNQPQHFGDGTRLSIL.

The genes are TRBV29-1 and TRBJ1-1; TRBD1 matches 8 bases. Trimming removed 7 bases from V and 1 base from J; junction bases left unmatched: 2. The CDR3 runs to 12 residues. Germline lookup yields CDR1 SQVTM and CDR2 ANQGSEA. The CDR3 region is CSGGQGNTEAFF. CDR3 in DNA: TGCAGCGGTGGACAGGGGAACACTGAAGCTTTCTTT.

This clone was counted a single time. The chain carries TRBV18 and TRBJ1-5; the D is unclear. This CDR3 spans 13 amino acids. Deletions cut 3 bases from V and 6 bases from J, with 9 bases between. Germline V gene data show CDR1 as KGHSH and CDR2 as LQKENI. CDR3 amino acids: CASSPIIGQPQHF. The DNA for the CDR3 is TGTGCCAGCTCACCCATAATAGGTCAGCCCCAGCATTTT. Combining the CDR3 with reference TRBV18 and TRBJ1-5 gives the whole variable domain NAGVMQNPRHLVRRRGQEARLRCSPMKGHSHVYWYRQLPEEGLKFMVYLQKENIIDESGMPKERFSAEFPKEGPSILRIQQVVRGDSAAYFCASSPIIGQPQHFGDGTRLSIL.

The V and J genes are TRBV19 and TRBJ1-4; D gene ambiguous. CDR3 length equals 15 residues. Trimming shortened V by 7 bases and J by 7 bases, and 19 bases separated the two germline ends. Germline assignment: CDR1 LNHDA and CDR2 SQIVND (reference sequence). CDR3 in DNA: TGTGCCAGTACCCCAAGTGGGCTCAGGAGTGAAAAACTGTTTTTT. This sequence encodes CASTPSGLRSEKLFF.

This clone came up once. The chain carries TRBV7-2 and TRBJ2-1; D assignment may be TRBD1 or TRBD2 (6 bases each). The CDR3 has 17 residues. Germline CDR1 is SGHTA and CDR2 is FQGNSA. V lost 0 bases, J lost 0 bases, and 12 bases lay in between. The CDR3 here is CASSLAGGPNSYNEQFF. The CDR3, as DNA: TGTGCCAGCAGCTTAGCTGGGGGGCCCAACTCCTACAATGAGCAGTTCTTC.

The chain joins TRBV10-3 to TRBJ2-1, with D perhaps assigned TRBD1 or TRBD2 (5 bases each). V lost 9 bases and J 0 bases, leaving 9 bases between the germline ends. There are 13 residues in the CDR3. Germline V lookup: CDR1 ENHRY, CDR2 SYGVKD. CDR3 DNA: TGTGCCATTCGGGACGGCTCCTACAATGAGCAGTTCTTC. As protein: CAIRDGSYNEQFF.

The chain recombines TRBV7-8 with TRBJ2-7; perhaps D is TRBD1 or TRBD2 (5 bases each). This CDR3 region has 14 residues. Germline V CDR1 and CDR2: SGHVS, FQNEAQ. With 5 bases removed from V and 7 bases from J, the gap between germline ends came to 18 bases. The CDR3 DNA is TGTGCCAGCAGCGGGCCGGGGCCCCCGGGGGAGCAGTACTTC. As protein: CASSGPGPPGEQYF.

The chain joins TRBV15 to TRBJ1-4; 9 bases map to TRBD1. The CDR3 is made up of 15 amino acids. V dropped 8 bases and J dropped 7; count of bases not matched to a gene: 11. Germline V lookup: CDR1 LNHNV, CDR2 YYDKDF (reference sequence). CDR3 coding DNA: TGTGCCACCGGTTTTAAACAGGGGGCGGGTGAAAAACTGTTTTTT. Residues: CATGFKQGAGEKLFF.